This TCR beta chain was sequenced in a study of blood T cells in healthy people across ages. As concerns this clonotype: The antigen is undetermined.

A second PCR, run for about 7 to 12 cycles, used a sample-barcoded 5' primer plus a J-beta primer mix. Each TCR beta cDNA got a 12-nucleotide random molecular identifier. TCRdb independently ran MiXCR on the 5' RACE reads; one entry per CDR3 protein. The data hold 700,000 to 950,000 distinct CDR3 sequences, with approximately 43% observed a single time. Whole-study results and caveats: The lack of PBMC sorting stopped any conclusive naive versus antigen-experienced comparison. Calculation of diversity from one million T cells yielded estimates considered to be underestimates.

V gave up 1 base and J gave up 5 bases, with 11 bases separating them. CDR1 and CDR2 from the germline V gene are GTSNPN and SVGIG (reference sequence). CDR3 length: 13 residues. Sequencing was done on a sample of blood. The rearrangement joins TRBV30 to TRBJ2-5; D unclear. The receptor was isolated from a woman in her sixties or seventies in good health. DNA for the CDR3: TGTGCCTGGAGTGGGGAATGGGGTGAGACCCAGTACTTC. Protein sequence: CAWSGEWGETQYF.